These T cell receptor beta chains were read from a single sample in a study of blood T cell repertoires in COVID-19. Here immunoSEQ multiplex PCR was the method, and the copy in TCRdb shows in-frame clones only, minus some. This table holds 150,000 to 200,000 clones, around 89% found once. Sample: peripheral blood. The receptors derive from a man aged 18 to 30 who had recovered from COVID-19. CDR3s include the opening cysteine and the closing phenylalanine or tryptophan. D genes are given only for firm matches. Clone size is stated in some rows and not others, as once, few, many or a class when expanded.

D: TRBD2; J: TRBJ2-5; V: TRBV4-1; size: -; CDR3: CASSRLAGGYAQETQYF; DNA: TGCGCCAGCAGCCGACTAGCGGGAGGGTACGCACAGGAGACCCAGTACTTC
D: TRBD2; J: TRBJ2-5; V: TRBV5-1; size: -; CDR3: CASSSQGGSLKETQYF; DNA: TGCGCCAGCAGCTCCCAGGGAGGGAGTCTAAAAGAGACCCAGTACTTC
D: TRBD2; J: TRBJ2-5; V: TRBV14; size: -; CDR3: CASSQGREQETQYF; DNA: TGTGCCAGCAGCCAGGGGCGGGAGCAAGAGACCCAGTACTTC
D: -; J: TRBJ1-1; V: TRBV2; size: -; CDR3: CASRGGGLLKAFF; DNA: TGTGCCAGCCGCGGGGGAGGGCTCCTTAAAGCTTTCTTT
D: -; J: TRBJ2-5; V: TRBV19; size: few; CDR3: CASSNLEPGIPKETQYF; DNA: TGTGCCAGTAGCAACCTTGAACCAGGGATCCCCAAAGAGACCCAGTACTTC
D: -; J: TRBJ2-3; V: TRBV6-5; size: -; CDR3: CASSYGLYTDTQYF; DNA: TGTGCCAGCAGTTACGGGCTATACACAGATACGCAGTATTTT
D: TRBD1; J: TRBJ1-1; V: TRBV4-1; size: -; CDR3: CASGTERVEAFF; DNA: TGCGCCAGCGGGACAGAGCGGGTTGAAGCTTTCTTT
D: -; J: TRBJ1-2; V: TRBV12-3/TRBV12-4; size: -; CDR3: CASSPSRGGYTF; DNA: TGTGCCAGCAGCCCGTCCCGAGGTGGCTACACCTTC
D: -; J: TRBJ1-2; V: TRBV11-2; size: -; CDR3: CASSFPGYGYTF; DNA: TGTGCCAGCAGCTTTCCCGGCTATGGCTACACCTTC
D: TRBD1; J: TRBJ2-6; V: TRBV20-1; size: -; CDR3: CSASTGGSGANVLTF; DNA: TGCAGTGCTAGTACAGGGGGCTCTGGGGCCAACGTCCTGACTTTC
D: -; J: TRBJ1-2; V: TRBV10-2; size: -; CDR3: CASSESRGYGYTF; DNA: TGCGCCAGCAGTGAGTCCAGGGGCTATGGCTACACCTTC
D: -; J: TRBJ1-1; V: TRBV5-1; size: -; CDR3: CASSWGESRAEAFF; DNA: TGCGCCAGCAGCTGGGGCGAGAGTAGGGCTGAAGCTTTCTTT
D: -; J: TRBJ1-5; V: TRBV28; size: -; CDR3: CASSFPDRGPQHF; DNA: TGTGCCAGCAGTTTCCCTGACCGGGGGCCCCAGCATTTT
D: -; J: TRBJ2-3; V: TRBV5-4; size: -; CDR3: CASSLAEMAYTDTQYF; DNA: TGTGCCAGCAGCTTGGCAGAAATGGCTTACACAGATACGCAGTATTTT
D: TRBD1; J: TRBJ1-2; V: TRBV28; size: -; CDR3: CASSTVGDRGLFWYGYTF; DNA: TGTGCCAGCAGCACGGTGGGGGACAGGGGGCTGTTTTGGTATGGCTACACCTTC
D: TRBD1; J: TRBJ2-3; V: TRBV10-1; size: -; CDR3: CASSESPTGARASSTDTQYF; DNA: TGCGCCAGCAGTGAGTCGCCGACAGGGGCGAGGGCCTCTAGCACAGATACGCAGTATTTT
D: -; J: TRBJ1-2; V: TRBV21-1; size: -; CDR3: CATKRGNYGYTF; DNA: TGTGCCACAAAACGAGGTAACTATGGCTACACCTTC
D: -; J: TRBJ2-7; V: TRBV5-6; size: -; CDR3: CASSPQAGLSGEQYF; DNA: TGTGCCAGCAGCCCGCAGGCGGGGTTATCGGGCGAGCAGTACTTC
D: TRBD2; J: TRBJ2-1; V: TRBV24-1; size: -; CDR3: CATSDSLRLAGGPGEQFF; DNA: TGTGCCACCAGTGATTCCCTTAGACTAGCGGGAGGGCCGGGTGAGCAGTTCTTC
D: TRBD1; J: TRBJ1-3; V: TRBV9; size: -; CDR3: CASSDRGTGNTIYF; DNA: TGTGCCAGCAGCGACAGGGGTACTGGAAACACCATATATTTT
D: TRBD2; J: TRBJ2-5; V: TRBV12-5; size: -; CDR3: CASGLRAGGETQYF; DNA: TGTGCTAGTGGTTTGAGAGCGGGAGGGGAGACCCAGTACTTC
D: TRBD2; J: TRBJ2-2; V: TRBV9; size: -; CDR3: CASSSTSGNTGELFF; DNA: TGTGCCAGCAGCTCCACTAGCGGCAACACCGGGGAGCTGTTTTTT
D: -; J: TRBJ1-4; V: TRBV19; size: -; CDR3: CASSMAQGPNEKLFF; DNA: TGTGCCAGTAGTATGGCACAGGGACCTAATGAAAAACTGTTTTTT
D: -; J: TRBJ1-1; V: TRBV6-5; size: -; CDR3: CASSYSSFGVDTEAFF; DNA: TGTGCCAGCAGTTACTCATCATTCGGGGTTGACACTGAAGCTTTCTTT
D: -; J: TRBJ1-2; V: TRBV6-2/TRBV6-3; size: -; CDR3: CASSNPTGGYTF; DNA: TGTGCCAGCAGTAATCCGACAGGTGGCTACACCTTC